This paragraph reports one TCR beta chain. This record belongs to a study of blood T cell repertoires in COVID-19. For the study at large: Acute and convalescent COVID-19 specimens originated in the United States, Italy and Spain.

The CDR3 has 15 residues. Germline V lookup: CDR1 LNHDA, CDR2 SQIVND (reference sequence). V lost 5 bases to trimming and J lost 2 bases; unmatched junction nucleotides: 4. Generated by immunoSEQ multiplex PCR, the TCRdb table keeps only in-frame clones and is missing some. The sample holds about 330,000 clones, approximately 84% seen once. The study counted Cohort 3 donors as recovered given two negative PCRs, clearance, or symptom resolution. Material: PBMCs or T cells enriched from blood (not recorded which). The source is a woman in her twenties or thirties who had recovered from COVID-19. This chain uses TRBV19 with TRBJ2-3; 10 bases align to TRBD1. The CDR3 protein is CASSAGQGVTDTQYF. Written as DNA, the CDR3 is TGTGCCAGTAGTGCCGGACAGGGGGTCACAGATACGCAGTATTTT. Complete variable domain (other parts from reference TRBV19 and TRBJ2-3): DGGITQSPKYLFRKEGQNVTLSCEQNLNHDAMYWYRQDPGQGLRLIYYSQIVNDFQKGDIAEGYSVSREKKESFPLTVTSAQKNPTAFYLCASSAGQGVTDTQYFGPGTRLTVL.